These T cell receptor beta chains were read from a single sample in a study of T cell repertoires in cytomegalovirus infection. From the reads, TCRdb called clonotypes with MiXCR, one entry per CDR3 protein. The data show about 680,000 distinct CDR3 sequences, about 24% seen once. Sequences were obtained from CD8+ T cells from PBMCs. Receptors originate from a human donor in good health (CMV status not recorded). Some clones in this sample may be carry-over from other donors' samples. Both conserved end residues are part of each CDR3. Each record gives: CDR3 protein, V gene.

CVSSGTGGNYEQYF,TRBV2
CASSLGGHMNTEAFF,TRBV5-6
CAPGEDRSSGNTIYF,TRBV7-9
CASSELNRGNIQYF,TRBV25-1
CASSPGPGRHTIYF,TRBV11-2
CATSNTGNEQFF,TRBV15
CASSPVLGQRLPQYF,TRBV7-2
CASKPRDRLQETQYF,TRBV2
CASSLGGVGMNTEAFF,TRBV7-9
CASSFIRGRTGELFF,TRBV11-3
CSALDRGAYEQYF,TRBV20-1
CSVEGTSGGQETQYF,TRBV29-1
CASHRDILYGYTF,TRBV19
CAGTENTGELFF,TRBV19
CASSLKTGAYNEQFF,TRBV5-5
CASSLEVAGREQFF,TRBV7-2
CAMTGTENTGELFF,TRBV10-3
CASSITPFSNQPQHF,TRBV19
CASSEFHRGGVGQGTPNYGYTF,TRBV25-1
CASSQDREGKNIQYF,TRBV5-1
CASSVPDNEQFF,TRBV9
CASSRWGGPGLAGPPGETQYF,TRBV6-6
CSVEWFRGGTEAFF,TRBV29-1
CASSLARTPLYTEAFF,TRBV7-8
CASSFPEARTEAFF,TRBV7-9
CASRSSPNTGELFF,TRBV7-9
CASSWDRGLNEAFF,TRBV7-6
CASSYGTTTTGELFF,TRBV7-6
CASTPRDSYNEQFF,TRBV6-6
CASSYSPTAGETGELFF,TRBV6-5
CASSPLPPQETQYF,TRBV27
CATTGGRTGELFF,TRBV15
CASSLAVFDRTGLDGYTF,TRBV7-2
CSAHLGLAGDLSGANVLTF,TRBV20-1
CASSGGGFDGEQFF,TRBV2
CASSLTSGYDFYEQYF,TRBV7-8
CASSLSLAGEPDTQYF,TRBV2
CSARDQGQGVYGYTF,TRBV20-1
CASSPSVFNEQFF,TRBV6-1
CSVVGQGRYGYTF,TRBV29-1
CASSSYGRGGLETQYF,TRBV12-3/TRBV12-4
CASRGPGQPQHF,TRBV25-1
CASSSPRGGGISDTQYF,TRBV7-6
CASSPLSIHTPEAFF,TRBV28
CSASERTVPNYEQYF,TRBV20-1
CASSLYGGGTYNEQFF,TRBV27
CASSFPGGSGATDTQYF,TRBV11-2
CASVPYSQVFHETQYF,TRBV28
CSVEDGDNEKLFF,TRBV29-1